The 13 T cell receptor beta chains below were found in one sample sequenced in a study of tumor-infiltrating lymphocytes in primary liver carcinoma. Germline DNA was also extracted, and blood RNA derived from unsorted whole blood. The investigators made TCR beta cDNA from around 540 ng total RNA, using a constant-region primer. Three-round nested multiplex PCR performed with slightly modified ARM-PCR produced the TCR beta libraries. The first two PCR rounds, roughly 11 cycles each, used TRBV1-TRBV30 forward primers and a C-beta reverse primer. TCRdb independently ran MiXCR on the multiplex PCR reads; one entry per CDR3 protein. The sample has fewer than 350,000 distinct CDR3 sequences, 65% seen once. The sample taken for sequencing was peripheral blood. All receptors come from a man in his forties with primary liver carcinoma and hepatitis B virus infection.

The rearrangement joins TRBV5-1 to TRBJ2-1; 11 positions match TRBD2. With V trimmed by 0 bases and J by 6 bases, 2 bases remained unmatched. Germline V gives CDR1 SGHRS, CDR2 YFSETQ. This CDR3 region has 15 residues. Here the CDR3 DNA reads TGCGCCAGCAGCTTGGGGACTAGCGGGTTCAATGAGCAGTTCTTC. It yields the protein CASSLGTSGFNEQFF.

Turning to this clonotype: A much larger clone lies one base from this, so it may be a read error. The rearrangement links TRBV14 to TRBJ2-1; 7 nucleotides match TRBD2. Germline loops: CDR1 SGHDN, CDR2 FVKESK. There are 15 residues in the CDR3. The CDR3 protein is CASSQDAGTIFEHFF. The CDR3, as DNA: TGTGCCAGCAGCCAAGATGCCGGGACTATCTTTGAGCATTTCTTC.

CDR3 bases: TGTGCCAGCAGCTACAGTAGCACCGGGGAGCTGTTTTTT. The encoded protein is CASSYSSTGELFF. The genes are TRBV5-4 and TRBJ2-2; D is unresolved. Germline V gene sequence: CDR1 SGHNT, CDR2 YYREEE (reference sequence). The CDR3 has 13 residues. V lost 3 bases and J lost 4, with 7 bases in between.

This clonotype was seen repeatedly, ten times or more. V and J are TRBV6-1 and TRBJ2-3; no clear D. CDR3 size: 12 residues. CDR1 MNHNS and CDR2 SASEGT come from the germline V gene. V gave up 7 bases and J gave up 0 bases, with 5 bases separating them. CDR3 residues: CASKPSTDTQYF. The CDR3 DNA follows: TGTGCCAGCAAGCCCAGCACAGATACGCAGTATTTT.

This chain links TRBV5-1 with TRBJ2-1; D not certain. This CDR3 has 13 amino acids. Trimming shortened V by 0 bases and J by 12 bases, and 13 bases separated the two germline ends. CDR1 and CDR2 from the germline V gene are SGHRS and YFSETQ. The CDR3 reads CASSLDGNWGQFF. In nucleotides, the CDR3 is TGCGCCAGCAGCTTGGATGGCAATTGGGGGCAGTTCTTC.

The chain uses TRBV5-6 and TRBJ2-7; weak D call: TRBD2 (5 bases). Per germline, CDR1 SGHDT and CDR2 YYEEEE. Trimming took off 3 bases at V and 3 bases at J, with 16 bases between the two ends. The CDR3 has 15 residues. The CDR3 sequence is CASSSSGGLVYEQYF. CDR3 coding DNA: TGTGCCAGCAGCTCAAGCGGCGGGCTGGTCTACGAGCAGTACTTC.

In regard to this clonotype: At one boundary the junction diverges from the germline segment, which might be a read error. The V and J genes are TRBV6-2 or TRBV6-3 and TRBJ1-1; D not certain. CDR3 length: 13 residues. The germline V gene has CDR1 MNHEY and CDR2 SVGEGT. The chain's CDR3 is CVSTAFVSTEAFF. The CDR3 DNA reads TGTGTCAGCACCGCCTTCGTCAGCACTGAAGCTTTCTTT.

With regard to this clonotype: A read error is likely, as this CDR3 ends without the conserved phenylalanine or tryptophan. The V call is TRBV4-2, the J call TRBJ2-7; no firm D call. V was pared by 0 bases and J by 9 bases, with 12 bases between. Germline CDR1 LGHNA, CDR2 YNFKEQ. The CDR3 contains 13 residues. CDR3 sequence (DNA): TGTGCCAGCAGCCAAGAAATAACCTATGGGCAGTACTAC. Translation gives CASSQEITYGQYY.

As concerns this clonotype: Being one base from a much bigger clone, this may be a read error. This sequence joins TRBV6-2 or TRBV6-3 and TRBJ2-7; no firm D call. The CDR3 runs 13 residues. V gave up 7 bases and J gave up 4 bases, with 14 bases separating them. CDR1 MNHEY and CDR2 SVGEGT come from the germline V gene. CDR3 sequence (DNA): TGTGCCAGCACCTTCCTCACGGGTTACGAGCAGTACTTC. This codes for CASTFLTGYEQYF.

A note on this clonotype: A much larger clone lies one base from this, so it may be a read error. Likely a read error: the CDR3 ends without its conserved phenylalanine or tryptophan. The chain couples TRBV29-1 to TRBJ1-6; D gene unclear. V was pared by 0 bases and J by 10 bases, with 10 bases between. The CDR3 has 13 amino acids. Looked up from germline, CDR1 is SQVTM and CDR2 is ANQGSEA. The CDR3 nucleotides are TGCAGCGTTGAAGATTCGGTAGGGTCACCCCTCCACTAT. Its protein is CSVEDSVGSPLHY.

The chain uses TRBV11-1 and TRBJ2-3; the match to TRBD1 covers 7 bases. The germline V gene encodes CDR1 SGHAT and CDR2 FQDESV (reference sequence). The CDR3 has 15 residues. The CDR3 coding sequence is TGTGTCAACGGCCGGGACAGTATCGCCACAGATACGCAGTATTTT. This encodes CVNGRDSIATDTQYF.

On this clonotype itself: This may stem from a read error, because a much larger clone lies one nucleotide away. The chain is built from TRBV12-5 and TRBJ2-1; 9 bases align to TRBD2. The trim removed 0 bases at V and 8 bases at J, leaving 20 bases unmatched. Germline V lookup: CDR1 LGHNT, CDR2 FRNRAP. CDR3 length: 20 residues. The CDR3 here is CASGLVPVTSGPLPHDEQFF. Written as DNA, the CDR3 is TGTGCTAGTGGTTTGGTCCCTGTTACTAGCGGGCCCCTTCCCCACGATGAGCAGTTCTTC.

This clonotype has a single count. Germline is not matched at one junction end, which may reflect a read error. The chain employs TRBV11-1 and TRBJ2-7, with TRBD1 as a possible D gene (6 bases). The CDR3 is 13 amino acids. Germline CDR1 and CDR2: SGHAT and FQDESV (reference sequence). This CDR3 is CGSRGKRSYEHYF. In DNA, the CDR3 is TGTGGCAGTAGGGGGAAGCGATCCTACGAGCACTACTTC.